The next 19 T cell receptor beta chains were all read from a single sample in a study of T cell responses to AZD1222 COVID-19 vaccine. Using immunoSEQ multiplex PCR, the repertoire was profiled, and TCRdb retains in-frame clones only, with some absent. The data contain tens of thousands of clones, roughly 87% of them singletons. This specimen consisted of peripheral blood, obtained 28 days after the second AZD1222 dose. These receptors all stem from an adult who received the AZD1222 COVID-19 vaccine.

The chain employs TRBV28 and TRBJ2-7; 9 bases match TRBD2. This CDR3 region has 13 residues. Germline-derived CDR1 and CDR2 are MDHEN and SYDVKM. Germline trimming cut 2 bases from V and 7 bases from J; bases unmatched to any gene: 3. As DNA, the CDR3 is TGTGCCAGCAGTTTACTAGCGGGGCGGGAGCAGTACTTC. Translating it yields CASSLLAGREQYF.

This clone occurred once. The chain couples TRBV7-9 to TRBJ1-4; 10 nucleotides match TRBD1. The CDR3 has 14 amino acids. V shed 5 bases, J shed 6 bases, and the junction held 3 bases outside the gene matches. Germline V gives CDR1 SEHNR, CDR2 FQNEAQ (reference sequence). The CDR3 DNA reads as TGTGCCAGCAGCCGAGGACAGGGGGATGAAAAACTGTTTTTT. It encodes CASSRGQGDEKLFF.

The gene calls are TRBV7-9 and TRBJ2-7, with D possibly matching TRBD2 (5 bases). Germline CDR1 SEHNR, CDR2 FQNEAQ (reference sequence). The ends were cut back, 6 bases at V and 4 bases at J, with 10 bases in the middle. CDR3 length: 12 amino acids. The CDR3 loop is CASSQSGYEQYF. CDR3 in DNA: TGTGCCAGCAGTCAGTCGGGGTACGAGCAGTACTTC. The full variable domain, completed using reference TRBV7-9 and TRBJ2-7, is DTGVSQNPRHKITKRGQNVTFRCDPISEHNRLYWYRQTLGQGPEFLTYFQNEAQLEKSRLLSDRFSAERPKGSFSTLEIQRTEQGDSAMYLCASSQSGYEQYFGPGTRLTVT.

The chain employs TRBV4-1 and TRBJ2-7, with a weak D call TRBD1 (6 bases). V lost 3 bases to trimming and J lost 5 bases, with 14 bases between them. The length of the CDR3 is 14 residues. The germline V gene encodes CDR1 MGHRA and CDR2 YSYEKL. For the CDR3, the DNA is TGCGCCAGCAGCCATGAGGGGAAGGGGGACGAGCAGTACTTC. Translated, it gives CASSHEGKGDEQYF.

The chain has TRBV30 and TRBJ2-7; the match to TRBD1 covers 10 bases. Trimming removed 4 bases from V and 6 bases from J; junction bases left unmatched: 3. The CDR3 is 12 amino acids. The V gene's germline CDR1 is GTSNPN and CDR2 SVGIG (reference sequence). CDR3 DNA sequence: TGTGCCTGGACTGACAGGGGGCTCGAGCAGTACTTC. It codes for CAWTDRGLEQYF.

The J gene is TRBJ2-5, the V gene TRBV20-1; TRBD2 matches 10 bases. Germline V gene lookup returns CDR1 DFQATT and CDR2 SNEGSKA (reference sequence). J gave up 2 bases and V 3 bases, and 12 bases lay outside the gene matches. This CDR3 has 17 amino acids. The CDR3 DNA reads as TGCAGTGCTAGTCCCGCCAGGGAGCGGGGGGGGCAAGAGACCCAGTACTTC. Protein sequence: CSASPARERGGQETQYF.

This chain joins TRBV18 and TRBJ2-7; 7 positions match TRBD2. V lost 5 bases, J lost 0 bases, and 7 bases stayed unmatched. Germline CDR1 is KGHSH and CDR2 is LQKENI. The CDR3 has 15 residues. The CDR3 DNA is TGTGCCAGCTCAACCACTAGCGACCTCTCCTACGAGCAGTACTTC. Translated: CASSTTSDLSYEQYF.

The V call is TRBV7-8, the J call TRBJ1-4; no clear D gene. In germline, CDR1 is SGHVS, CDR2 FQNEAQ. The CDR3 is 13 amino acids. Trimming shortened V by 4 bases and J by 7 bases, and 10 bases separated the two germline ends. The CDR3 coding sequence is TGTGCCAGCAGCTCTGGAGGGAGTGAAAAACTGTTTTTT. Translation: CASSSGGSEKLFF. Using reference TRBV7-8 and TRBJ1-4 for the parts outside the CDR3, the full variable domain is GAGVSQSPRYKVAKRGQDVALRCDPISGHVSLFWYQQALGQGPEFLTYFQNEAQLDKSGLPSDRFFAERPEGSVSTLKIQRTQQEDSAVYLCASSSGGSEKLFFGSGTQLSVL.

This chain uses TRBV27 with TRBJ2-5; a weak D match, TRBD2 (7 bases). Germline lookup yields CDR1 MNHEY and CDR2 SMNVEV (reference sequence). This CDR3 is built from 13 residues. V was pared by 8 bases and J by 5 bases, with 15 bases between. The CDR3 sequence is CASGGGGKETQYF. As DNA, the CDR3 is TGTGCCAGCGGAGGGGGGGGGAAGGAGACCCAGTACTTC.

V usage is TRBV30 and J usage is TRBJ2-1, with D perhaps assigned TRBD1 or TRBD2 (5 bases each). The V end lost 5 bases, the J end lost 6 bases, and 20 bases lay between the germline ends. CDR3 length: 15 amino acids. Germline V CDR1 and CDR2: GTSNPN, SVGIG (reference sequence). Written as DNA, the CDR3 is TGTGCCTGGGGTACCGGATGGGGGTCGGGCAATGAGCAGTTCTTC. Translated: CAWGTGWGSGNEQFF.

This chain links TRBV3-1 (or the pseudogene TRBV3-2) with TRBJ2-4, with D perhaps TRBD1 (6 bases). The CDR3 length is 14 residues. V dropped 5 bases and J dropped 8 bases, with 16 bases sitting between them. The germline CDR1 and CDR2 sequences are LGHDT and YNNKEL (reference sequence). CDR3 loop: CASSEGSEGDIQYF. Here the CDR3 DNA reads TGTGCCAGCAGCGAGGGGAGTGAGGGGGACATTCAGTACTTC.

Details on this clone: Its ends do not fully match the called genes, so a read error is possible. The J gene is TRBJ1-6, the V gene TRBV3-1 (or the pseudogene TRBV3-2), with 10 bases lining up with TRBD1. Germline values: CDR1 LGHDT, CDR2 YNNKEL (reference sequence). The CDR3 loop spans 15 amino acids. In nucleotides, the CDR3 is TGTGCCAGTAGCCAAATGGGACAGGGGACATGGTCCCTCCACTTT. Its protein product is CASSQMGQGTWSLHF.

The chain joins TRBV24-1 to TRBJ2-5; weak D call: TRBD2 (6 bases). V was trimmed by 7 bases and J by 0 bases, leaving 17 bases between them. This CDR3 comprises 16 residues. The V gene's germline CDR1 is KGHDR and CDR2 SFDVKD. CDR3 protein: CATSPAGRTNQETQYF. CDR3 DNA: TGTGCCACCAGCCCCGCGGGACGGACCAACCAAGAGACCCAGTACTTC.

The genes are TRBV11-2 and TRBJ2-2; D perhaps matches TRBD2 (6 bases). The CDR3 is 14 amino acids. CDR1 SGHAT and CDR2 FQNNGV come from the germline V gene. V lost 5 bases, J lost 5 bases, and 12 bases lay in between. This chain's CDR3 is CASSRAGSTGELFF. Here the CDR3 DNA reads TGTGCCAGCAGCCGGGCGGGGAGTACCGGGGAGCTGTTTTTT.

The table lists this clone with a count of one. The V and J genes are TRBV23-1 and TRBJ2-1; D uncertain. TRBV23-1 is identified as an open reading frame with a role that is uncertain. Deletions cut 3 bases from V and 0 bases from J, with 15 bases between. This CDR3 comprises 17 residues. In DNA form, the CDR3 reads TGCGCCAGCAGTCACTCTTTGACGTTGAGCTCCTACAATGAGCAGTTCTTC. This gives the protein CASSHSLTLSSYNEQFF.

The chain has TRBV18 and TRBJ2-7; TRBD1 matches 8 bases. The trim removed 8 bases at V and 5 bases at J, leaving 8 bases unmatched. The length of the CDR3 is 13 residues. Germline V gene data show CDR1 as KGHSH and CDR2 as LQKENI. Here the CDR3 DNA reads TGTGCCAGCGTTTCAGGGGGCGGCGACGAGCAGTACTTC. It yields the protein CASVSGGGDEQYF.

This CDR3 is CASQPRGRRPYEQYF. In DNA, the CDR3 is TGCGCCAGCCAGCCTAGAGGCAGGAGGCCCTACGAGCAGTACTTC. This sequence joins TRBV10-1 and TRBJ2-7, with a weak D call TRBD2 (5 bases). CDR3 length: 15 residues. Germline CDR1 and CDR2: WNHNN and SYGVQD (reference sequence). Trimming removed 8 bases at V and 2 bases at J, with 19 bases between.

The chain recombines TRBV6-2 or TRBV6-3 with TRBJ2-5, with D unclear. This CDR3 has 13 residues. CDR1 is MNHEY, CDR2 SVGEGT, per germline. Trimming pared 5 bases from V and 5 bases from J, leaving 12 bases between. CDR3 loop: CASSAATWETQYF. The CDR3 DNA is TGTGCCAGCAGTGCCGCGACTTGGGAGACCCAGTACTTC.

This chain connects TRBV4-3 to TRBJ2-5, with 11 bases aligning to TRBD2. The CDR3 is 15 amino acids. Losses at the gene ends were 3 bases for V and 4 bases for J; bases not matched to a gene: 4. The germline V gene has CDR1 LGHNA and CDR2 YSLEER. CDR3: CASSQVAGGRETQYF. The CDR3 DNA follows: TGCGCCAGCAGCCAGGTAGCGGGGGGGCGAGAGACCCAGTACTTC.